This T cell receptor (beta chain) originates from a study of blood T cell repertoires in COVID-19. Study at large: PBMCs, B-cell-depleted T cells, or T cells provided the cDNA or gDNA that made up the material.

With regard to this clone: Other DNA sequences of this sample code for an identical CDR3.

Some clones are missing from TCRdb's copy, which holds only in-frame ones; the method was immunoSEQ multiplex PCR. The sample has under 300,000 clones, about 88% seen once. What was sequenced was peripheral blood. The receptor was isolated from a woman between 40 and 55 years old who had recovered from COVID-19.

DNA of the CDR3: TGTGCCAGCAGCTTAGGCGGGGGGTACTACAATGAGCAGTTCTTC. It specifies CASSLGGGYYNEQFF. V is TRBV7-2 and J is TRBJ2-1; TRBD2 matches 8 bases. Germline V gene sequence: CDR1 SGHTA, CDR2 FQGNSA. J gave up 3 bases and V 1 base, and 2 bases lay outside the gene matches. The CDR3 consists of 15 residues.